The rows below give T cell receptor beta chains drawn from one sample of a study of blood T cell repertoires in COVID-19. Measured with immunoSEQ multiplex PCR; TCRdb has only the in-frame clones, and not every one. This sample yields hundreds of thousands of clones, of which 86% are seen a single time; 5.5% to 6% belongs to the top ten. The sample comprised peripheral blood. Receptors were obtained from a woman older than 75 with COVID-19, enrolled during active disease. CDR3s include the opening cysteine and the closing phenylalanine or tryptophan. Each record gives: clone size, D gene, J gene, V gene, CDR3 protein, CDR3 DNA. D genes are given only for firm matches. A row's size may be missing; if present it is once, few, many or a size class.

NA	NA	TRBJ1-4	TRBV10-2	CASSLAAPLEKLFF	TGCGCCAGCAGTTTAGCGGCGCCCCTAGAAAAACTGTTTTTT
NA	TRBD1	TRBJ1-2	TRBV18	CASSTGEDYGYTF	TGTGCCAGCTCAACAGGGGAGGACTATGGCTACACCTTC
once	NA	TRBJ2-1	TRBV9	CASSVVSSDEQFF	TGTGCCAGCAGCGTAGTGTCTTCAGATGAGCAGTTCTTC
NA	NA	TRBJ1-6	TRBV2	CASRPSEGSPLHF	TGTGCCAGCAGACCAAGCGAAGGATCACCCCTCCACTTT
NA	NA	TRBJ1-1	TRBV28	CASSLSREKRAFF	TGTGCCAGCAGTTTGAGCCGGGAGAAGAGGGCTTTCTTT
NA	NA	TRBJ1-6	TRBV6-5	CASSYSRQKPSPLHF	TGTGCCAGCAGTTACTCGAGGCAGAAACCTTCACCCCTCCACTTT
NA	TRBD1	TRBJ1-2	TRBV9	CASSVQGGYGYTF	TGTGCCAGCAGCGTTCAGGGGGGCTATGGCTACACCTTC
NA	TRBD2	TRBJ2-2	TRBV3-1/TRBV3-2	CASQRLAANTGELFF	TGTGCCAGCCAGAGACTAGCGGCGAACACCGGGGAGCTGTTTTTT
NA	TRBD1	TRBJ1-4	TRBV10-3	CAISEWTGGNEKLFF	TGTGCCATCAGTGAATGGACAGGGGGCAATGAAAAACTGTTTTTT
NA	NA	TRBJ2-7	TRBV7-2	CASSLVGAPYEQYF	TGTGCCAGCAGCTTAGTAGGGGCCCCCTACGAGCAGTACTTC
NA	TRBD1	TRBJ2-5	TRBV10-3	CATRGQETQYF	TGTGCCACCAGGGGGCAGGAGACCCAGTACTTC
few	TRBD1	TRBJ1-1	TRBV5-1	CASSVTTGGSNTEAFF	TGCGCCAGCAGCGTTACGACAGGGGGCTCGAACACTGAAGCTTTCTTT
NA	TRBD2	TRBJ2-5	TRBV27	CASSITGLAGGQETQYF	TGTGCCAGCAGTATTACGGGACTAGCGGGGGGACAAGAGACCCAGTACTTC
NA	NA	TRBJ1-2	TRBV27	CASSSGRTNSPYGYTF	TGTGCCAGCAGTTCGGGACGGACTAATTCTCCCTATGGCTACACCTTC
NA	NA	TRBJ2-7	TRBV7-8	CASSLEHSGGYEQYF	TGTGCCAGCAGCTTAGAACACAGCGGAGGCTACGAGCAGTACTTC
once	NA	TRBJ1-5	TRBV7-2	CASSRGDYQPQHF	TGTGCCAGCAGCCGGGGAGACTATCAGCCCCAGCATTTT